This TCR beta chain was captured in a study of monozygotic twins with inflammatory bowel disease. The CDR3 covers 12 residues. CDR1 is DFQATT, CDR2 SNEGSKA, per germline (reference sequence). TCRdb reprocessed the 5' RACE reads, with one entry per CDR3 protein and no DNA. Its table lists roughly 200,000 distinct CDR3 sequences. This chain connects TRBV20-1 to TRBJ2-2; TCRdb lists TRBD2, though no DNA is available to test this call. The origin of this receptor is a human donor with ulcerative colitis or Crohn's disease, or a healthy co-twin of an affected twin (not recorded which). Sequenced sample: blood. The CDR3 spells CSARLVGGELFF.